Following are 9 T cell receptor beta chains from one sample sequenced in a study of blood T cell repertoires in COVID-19. The table came from immunoSEQ multiplex PCR; TCRdb's copy has only in-frame clones and leaves some out. Here the sample spans around 300,000 clones, over 70% being singletons. Sequencing input: PBMCs or T cells enriched from blood (not recorded which). These receptors all stem from a man between 25 and 39 years old who had recovered from COVID-19.

This clone was detected only once. The rearrangement links TRBV10-1 to TRBJ2-2, with D possibly matching TRBD1 (6 bases). The CDR3 runs to 13 residues. The V gene's germline CDR1 is WNHNN and CDR2 SYGVQD (reference sequence). The V gene lost 3 bases and the J gene lost 6 bases, with 8 bases spanning the gap. The CDR3 DNA reads TGCGCCAGCAGTGAAAAGGGGGCCGGGGAGCTGTTTTTT. Its protein product is CASSEKGAGELFF.

The chain combines TRBV24-1 with TRBJ1-6, with 10 bases identical to TRBD1. Germline CDR1 KGHDR, CDR2 SFDVKD. CDR3 size: 16 residues. V lost 4 bases and J lost 9; bases outside the gene matches: 8. The CDR3 loop reads CATSDPRQGASSPLHF. CDR3 nucleotides: TGTGCCACCAGTGACCCCCGACAGGGGGCGAGTTCACCCCTCCACTTT.

This clone was seen only a few times. V gene TRBV5-1 combines with J gene TRBJ2-2, with D possibly TRBD2 on 5 matching bases. V lost 4 bases, J lost 3 bases, and 16 bases lay in between. Germline values: CDR1 SGHRS, CDR2 YFSETQ. The CDR3 runs to 16 residues. CDR3 nucleotide sequence: TGCGCCAGCAGCCCCGGACCGGGAACGTACACCGGGGAGCTGTTTTTT. It translates to CASSPGPGTYTGELFF.

The chain joins TRBV7-8 to TRBJ2-1; 7 bases are shared with TRBD1. J was trimmed by 3 bases and V by 1 base; bases with no gene match: 9. CDR1 and CDR2 from the germline V gene are SGHVS and FQNEAQ. The CDR3 sequence is 17 residues long. In DNA form, the CDR3 reads TGTGCCAGCAGCTTAGTTACGACAGGGATTCGCTACAATGAGCAGTTCTTC. Its protein is CASSLVTTGIRYNEQFF.

The genes are TRBV4-1 and TRBJ1-6, with a possible D match to TRBD1 (6 bases). The CDR3 totals 17 residues. V was trimmed by 3 bases and J by 10 bases, leaving 22 bases between them. Germline assignment: CDR1 MGHRA and CDR2 YSYEKL. The DNA for the CDR3 is TGCGCCAGCAGCCAGGTGGACAGTGAAGAATGGGGATCACCCCTCCACTTT. Translation gives CASSQVDSEEWGSPLHF.

The sample holds one count of this clone. The chain has TRBV18 and TRBJ2-7; 9 positions match TRBD2. The CDR3 spans 14 residues. Germline assignment: CDR1 KGHSH and CDR2 LQKENI. Trimming at V came to 6 bases and at J to 3 bases, leaving 6 bases not matched to a gene. CDR3 protein: CASSNVAGDYEQYF. Here the CDR3 DNA reads TGTGCCAGCTCGAACGTAGCGGGGGACTACGAGCAGTACTTC.

The J gene is TRBJ2-7, the V gene TRBV5-4, with 7 bases that match TRBD1. Trimming removed 6 bases from V and 2 bases from J; junction bases left unmatched: 8. Germline loops: CDR1 SGHNT, CDR2 YYREEE (reference sequence). The CDR3 has 14 residues. The CDR3 DNA sequence: TGTGCCAGCACCGTGAGGGACAGCACCTACGAGCAGTACTTC. Translation gives CASTVRDSTYEQYF. The full variable domain, in which reference TRBV5-4 and TRBJ2-7 provide the parts outside the CDR3, is ETGVTQSPTHLIKTRGQQVTLRCSSQSGHNTVSWYQQALGQGPQFIFQYYREEENGRGNFPPRFSGLQFPNYSSELNVNALELDDSALYLCASTVRDSTYEQYFGPGTRLTVT.

This sequence joins TRBV7-9 and TRBJ2-5; maybe TRBD1 (6 bases). V lost 5 bases, J lost 2 bases, and 12 bases lay in between. The germline gives CDR1 SEHNR, CDR2 FQNEAQ (reference sequence). This CDR3 is built from 14 residues. The chain's CDR3 is CASSLRTAQETQYF. The CDR3 region has the DNA TGTGCCAGCAGCCTCCGGACAGCACAAGAGACCCAGTACTTC.

The CDR3 DNA follows: TGTGCCAGTAGTATTGAGGCAGGGGTCCTTAATTCACCCCTCCACTTT. Its protein is CASSIEAGVLNSPLHF. The chain has TRBV19 and TRBJ1-6, with D possibly matching TRBD1 (6 bases). CDR1 is LNHDA and CDR2 is SQIVND in the germline V gene (reference sequence). V was pared by 3 bases and J by 6 bases, with 15 bases between. The CDR3 is made up of 16 amino acids.